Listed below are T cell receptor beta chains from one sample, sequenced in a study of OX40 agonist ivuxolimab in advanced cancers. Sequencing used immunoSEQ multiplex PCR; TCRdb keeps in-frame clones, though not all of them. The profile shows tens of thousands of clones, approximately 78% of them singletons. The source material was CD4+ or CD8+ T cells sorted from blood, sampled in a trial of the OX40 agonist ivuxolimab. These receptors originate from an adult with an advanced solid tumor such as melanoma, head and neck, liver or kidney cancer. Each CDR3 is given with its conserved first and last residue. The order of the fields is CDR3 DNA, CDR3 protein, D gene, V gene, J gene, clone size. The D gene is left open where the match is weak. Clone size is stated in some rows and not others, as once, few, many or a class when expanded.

TGTGCCAGCAGTGAGTCAGGGGCCGAAACTGAAGCTTTCTTT	CASSESGAETEAFF	.	TRBV6-4	TRBJ1-1	.
TGTGCCAGCAGCTCGGCCAGGGCGCCGCAGTATTTT	CASSSARAPQYF	.	TRBV7-2	TRBJ2-3	few
TGTGCCACCGAACTGGGGAAGCTTCTGTACTTC	CATELGKLLYF	.	TRBV7-9	TRBJ2-4	few
TGTGCCAGCAGCGCGGGGGTAGCGGGGGCCCAAGAGACCCAGTACTTC	CASSAGVAGAQETQYF	TRBD2	TRBV7-9	TRBJ2-5	once
TGTGCCAGCTCACCACGGACAGGGGTATCGAACACTGAAGCTTTCTTT	CASSPRTGVSNTEAFF	TRBD1	TRBV18	TRBJ1-1	.
TGTGCCAGCAGTTTTAAGGACAGGGGTGTAGAGACCCAGTACTTC	CASSFKDRGVETQYF	TRBD1	TRBV28	TRBJ2-5	.
TGTGCCAGCAGGACAGGCCTCGGTGGAAACACCATATATTTT	CASRTGLGGNTIYF	.	TRBV2	TRBJ1-3	few
TGTGCCAGCAGTGGACCGACAGGGTACGCCGGGGAGCTGTTTTTT	CASSGPTGYAGELFF	TRBD1	TRBV6-1	TRBJ2-2	once
TGTGCCAGCAACCTCGGAGGGAGAAATCAGCCCCAGCATTTT	CASNLGGRNQPQHF	.	TRBV5-5	TRBJ1-5	.
TGTGCCAGCAGTACCGGGGTTGGGGCCAACGTCCTGACTTTC	CASSTGVGANVLTF	.	TRBV6-5	TRBJ2-6	.
TGTGCCAGCAGCACCCGGACAGGGGGAATCGGCAATCAGCCCCAGCATTTT	CASSTRTGGIGNQPQHF	TRBD1	TRBV4-2	TRBJ1-5	.
TGCGCCAGCAGCCAGTCGGGACCGAACTTCTATGGCTACACCTTC	CASSQSGPNFYGYTF	.	TRBV5-1	TRBJ1-2	.
TGTGCCAGCAGCTCCACAGGGGGCCAATCACCCCTCCACTTT	CASSSTGGQSPLHF	TRBD1	TRBV7-3	TRBJ1-6	few
TGCGCCAGCAGCCAAGATAAGCGGCAAAGGAATTCACCCCTCCACTTT	CASSQDKRQRNSPLHF	.	TRBV4-1	TRBJ1-6	.
TGTGCCAGCAGCGCGCGACAGGGGGGCGGAGAGCAGTTCTTC	CASSARQGGGEQFF	TRBD1	TRBV11-2	TRBJ2-1	.
TGTGCCAGCAGCTTAGGCAGGGGCAATCAGCCCCAGCATTTT	CASSLGRGNQPQHF	.	TRBV11-2	TRBJ1-5	.
TGTGCCAGCAGCTTGGAGGGCAGGGGAAACACAGATACGCAGTATTTT	CASSLEGRGNTDTQYF	.	TRBV5-4	TRBJ2-3	.
TGTGCCAGCACAGATAACTCCTATAATTCACCCCTCCACTTT	CASTDNSYNSPLHF	.	TRBV6-5	TRBJ1-6	.
TGTGCCAGCAGCTTAGGGCAGTCATCTATGAACACTGAAGCTTTCTTT	CASSLGQSSMNTEAFF	.	TRBV7-9	TRBJ1-1	few
TGTGCCAGTAGTATTGGTGGGGTCCAAGAGACCCAGTACTTC	CASSIGGVQETQYF	.	TRBV19	TRBJ2-5	few
TGCGCCAGCAGCTTGATCGGGGGAACTAATGAAAAACTGTTTTTT	CASSLIGGTNEKLFF	.	TRBV5-1	TRBJ1-4	.
TGCGCCAGCAGCTTGGATGGCAACTCTAGGGACGAGCAGTACTTC	CASSLDGNSRDEQYF	.	TRBV5-1	TRBJ2-7	.
TGTGCCAGCAGTCGCCCGGGACGGGACGCTTCACCCCTCCACTTT	CASSRPGRDASPLHF	.	TRBV6-6	TRBJ1-6	.
TGTGCCAGCAAAACTCAGCCGGATAACACCTACGAGCAGTACTTC	CASKTQPDNTYEQYF	.	TRBV7-8	TRBJ2-7	.
TGTGCCAGCAGCTCTAAGGAGTGGTGGAAGGAAGAGACCCAGTACTTC	CASSSKEWWKEETQYF	.	TRBV5-6	TRBJ2-5	.
TGTGCCAGCTCACCCGGCAGAGTCTCCAATCAGCCCCAGCATTTT	CASSPGRVSNQPQHF	.	TRBV18	TRBJ1-5	.
TGTGCCAGCGGGGTGAGCTCTGGAAACACCATATATTTT	CASGVSSGNTIYF	.	TRBV28	TRBJ1-3	.
TGTGCCAGCAGATCGCCCCGGACAGTTTACGAGCAGTACTTC	CASRSPRTVYEQYF	.	TRBV2	TRBJ2-7	few
TGCGCCAGCACCCACGGGGACAGGGGTGGCTACACCTTC	CASTHGDRGGYTF	TRBD1	TRBV5-1	TRBJ1-2	.
TGTGCCAGCAGCTTAATAACGGGACTGGTTTACTTC	CASSLITGLVYF	.	TRBV7-9	TRBJ2-7	.
TGTGCCAGCAGCGTCGGGTCCGTCGGGGAGCAGTACTTC	CASSVGSVGEQYF	.	TRBV5-4	TRBJ2-7	.
TGTGCCAGCAGCTTGGGCGGGGGGTGGCTGAACACTGAAGCTTTCTTT	CASSLGGGWLNTEAFF	.	TRBV5-4	TRBJ1-1	few
TGCGCCAGCAGCCAAGATAATCAACCGCTGGGGCCCCAGCATTTT	CASSQDNQPLGPQHF	.	TRBV4-1	TRBJ1-5	.
TGTGCCAGCAGCCCCCCAGCGGAAGGAGAGACCCAGTACTTC	CASSPPAEGETQYF	.	TRBV5-4	TRBJ2-5	.
TGCGCCAGCAGCCAACGGCTCAGTAGTTATCAGCCCCAGCATTTT	CASSQRLSSYQPQHF	.	TRBV4-1	TRBJ1-5	.
TGTGCCAGCAGCTTTCGGGCTAGCGGCTACAATGAGCAGTTCTTC	CASSFRASGYNEQFF	TRBD2	TRBV5-8	TRBJ2-1	few
TGTGCCAGCAGTGAAGCCCCCAGGACAGTTAATAATTCACCCCTCCACTTT	CASSEAPRTVNNSPLHF	.	TRBV6-1	TRBJ1-6	.
TGTGCCAGCAGTCACGTAAGGGGACAGGGAGTGAGAAATGAGCAGTTCTTC	CASSHVRGQGVRNEQFF	TRBD1	TRBV7-8	TRBJ2-1	.
TGTGCCAGCAGCCAAGTCCTGGGACAGAATGCGGGGGATACGCAGTATTTT	CASSQVLGQNAGDTQYF	.	TRBV4-2	TRBJ2-3	.
TGTGCCAGCAGCTTGGGGCAGAGCTACGAGCAGTACTTC	CASSLGQSYEQYF	.	TRBV5-4	TRBJ2-7	once
TGTGCCAGTCACCGTGACCCACAAGAGACCCAGTACTTC	CASHRDPQETQYF	.	TRBV6-5	TRBJ2-5	.
TGTGCCAGCAGCTCCCCGGGGGGCGACTCGGAGACCCAGTACTTC	CASSSPGGDSETQYF	.	TRBV5-4	TRBJ2-5	.